A single T cell receptor beta chain is shown here with its context. Its antigen is still unknown. These data originate in a study of cytomegalovirus exposure and HLA in healthy donors. The ends were cut back, 1 base at V and 5 bases at J, with 14 bases in the middle. CDR3 length: 15 residues. Germline CDR1 SEHNR, CDR2 FQNEAQ (reference sequence). Profiled with immunoSEQ multiplex PCR; TCRdb holds only in-frame clones, not every one. In the table there are 82,000 or so clones, 85% to 95% of which are singletons. Study results and caveats: A classifier reportedly called cytomegalovirus status with high sensitivity and specificity.

Sequencing input: PBMCs. The chain uses TRBV7-9 and TRBJ2-5; possible D gene TRBD2, 5 bases. This TCR was recovered from a woman between 18 and 29 years old in good health and CMV-seronegative. CDR3: CASSLGGSPAETQYF. CDR3 DNA: TGTGCCAGCAGCTTAGGAGGGAGTCCGGCGGAGACCCAGTACTTC.